The following is a T cell receptor beta chain sequence with its context. The germline V and J ends were trimmed by 1 base and 4 bases, with 14 bases remaining between them. This CDR3 region has 15 residues. Per germline, CDR1 SGHRS and CDR2 YFSETQ. Participants were placed into cohorts based on the clinical history they reported. In the original analysis: Nucleated cell counts were estimated from reference gene primer amplification. Produced via immunoSEQ multiplex PCR; TCRdb's table is partial and in-frame only. Clonal size and the V and J genes are those of that table, whereas D and trimming came from the DNA. The sample records 390,000 or so clones, about four fifths being singletons. This sample stems from a study of blood T cell repertoires in COVID-19. The wider study: From the United States, Italy and Spain came samples of acute and convalescent COVID-19.

The clonotype originates from a woman aged 45-60 years who had recovered from COVID-19. The gene calls are TRBV5-1 and TRBJ2-5; D gene ambiguous. The specimen was PBMCs or T cells enriched from blood (not recorded which). The CDR3 nucleotides are TGCGCCAGCAGCTTGCTCCGATCTCGCGGAGAGACCCAGTACTTC. This encodes CASSLLRSRGETQYF. Together with reference TRBV5-1 and TRBJ2-5, the CDR3 gives the full variable domain: KAGVTQTPRYLIKTRGQQVTLSCSPISGHRSVSWYQQTPGQGLQFLFEYFSETQRNKGNFPGRFSGRQFSNSRSEMNVSTLELGDSALYLCASSLLRSRGETQYFGPGTRLLVL.